These 16 T cell receptor beta chains came from one sample sequenced in a study of blood T cell repertoires in COVID-19. Method: immunoSEQ multiplex PCR; TCRdb's copy keeps in-frame clones and lacks some. The data contain about 36,000 clones, 60% to 85% of them singletons. Sequenced material: peripheral blood. The receptors stem from a man aged 55 to 70 with active COVID-19.

The J gene is TRBJ2-1, the V gene TRBV10-1; TRBD2 might be the D (6 bases). Germline values: CDR1 WNHNN, CDR2 SYGVQD (reference sequence). This CDR3 contains 14 residues. Trimming took off 0 bases at V and 6 bases at J, with 9 bases between the two ends. DNA for the CDR3: TGCGCCAGCAGTGAGTCTGGGGGACTCAATGAGCAGTTCTTC. Translation gives CASSESGGLNEQFF.

The genes are TRBV12-3 or TRBV12-4 and TRBJ1-1; no clear D. This CDR3 spans 13 amino acids. Trimming removed 2 bases at V and 4 bases at J, with 8 bases between. CDR3 loop: CASSLSGSTEAFF. The CDR3 region has the DNA TGTGCCAGCAGTTTATCGGGAAGCACTGAAGCTTTCTTT.

V gene TRBV10-3 combines with J gene TRBJ2-1, with TRBD1 matching over 8 bases. The V gene's germline CDR1 is ENHRY and CDR2 SYGVKD. This CDR3 is 14 amino acids long. V lost 5 bases, J lost 7 bases, and 7 bases stayed unmatched. The CDR3 is CAISHGQGLNEQFF. As DNA, the CDR3 is TGTGCCATCAGTCACGGACAGGGATTAAATGAGCAGTTCTTC.

The rearrangement joins TRBV6-5 to TRBJ1-2, with D possibly matching TRBD1 (5 bases). V was pared by 7 bases and J by 3 bases, with 15 bases between. Germline V gene data show CDR1 as MNHEY and CDR2 as SVGAGI. CDR3 length: 14 residues. Written as DNA, the CDR3 is TGTGCCAGCATGAAGGGGCAAATATACTATGGCTACACCTTC. This sequence encodes CASMKGQIYYGYTF.

This sequence joins TRBV7-2 and TRBJ2-6; 8 nucleotides line up with TRBD2. V lost 2 bases and J lost 3; bases outside the gene matches: 6. The CDR3 loop spans 17 amino acids. Germline V gene data show CDR1 as SGHTA and CDR2 as FQGNSA. This chain's CDR3 is CASSLWAGGGGANVLTF. The CDR3 region has the DNA TGTGCCAGCAGCTTATGGGCGGGAGGAGGTGGGGCCAACGTCCTGACTTTC.

The chain uses TRBV6-5 and TRBJ1-1; no firm D call. Germline lookup yields CDR1 MNHEY and CDR2 SVGAGI. The CDR3 length is 14 residues. Trimming shortened V by 5 bases and J by 8 bases, and 18 bases separated the two germline ends. For the CDR3, the DNA is TGTGCCAGCAGTAACGCTCTGGGCACCCGAGAAGCTTTCTTT. Translated: CASSNALGTREAFF.

The chain carries TRBV23-1 and TRBJ1-5; a possible D gene is TRBD1 (6 bases). TRBV23-1 has ORF status, its function being uncertain. The CDR3 has 18 amino acids. Between the trimmed V and J ends, which lost 3 bases and 0 bases, there was a span of 18 bases. The CDR3 sequence: CASSHRRSGTNSNQPQHF. The CDR3 DNA reads TGCGCCAGCAGTCATCGTAGATCCGGGACAAATAGCAATCAGCCCCAGCATTTT.

A word on this clone: Additional DNA sequences in this sample encode the identical CDR3. V is TRBV6-1 and J is TRBJ1-2, with 7 positions matching TRBD1. The CDR3 is made up of 14 amino acids. Trimming at V came to 1 base and at J to 7 bases, leaving 6 bases not matched to a gene. The germline V gene encodes CDR1 MNHNS and CDR2 SASEGT. The CDR3 nucleotides are TGTGCCAGCAGTGAAGAGGCAGGGGGTAGTGGCTACACCTTC. The encoded protein is CASSEEAGGSGYTF.

The chain uses TRBV19 and TRBJ2-3; D is perhaps TRBD2 (5 bases). The CDR3 is made up of 13 amino acids. Germline V gene lookup returns CDR1 LNHDA and CDR2 SQIVND (reference sequence). Trimming took 1 base from V and 9 from J, leaving 11 bases between them. The CDR3 DNA is TGTGCCAGTAGTATAGGAGGGCTCGAGACGCAGTATTTT. This translates into CASSIGGLETQYF. Based on the CDR3 plus reference TRBV19 and TRBJ2-3, the full variable domain is DGGITQSPKYLFRKEGQNVTLSCEQNLNHDAMYWYRQDPGQGLRLIYYSQIVNDFQKGDIAEGYSVSREKKESFPLTVTSAQKNPTAFYLCASSIGGLETQYFGPGTRLTVL.

This clone appeared once. The chain combines TRBV28 with TRBJ2-1; 15 nucleotides match TRBD2. V lost 2 bases to trimming and J lost 7 bases; unmatched junction nucleotides: 12. The CDR3 length is 19 residues. Germline CDR1 MDHEN, CDR2 SYDVKM. Here the CDR3 DNA reads TGTGCCAGCAGTTTAGGACTAGCGGGGGGGCCCAGCTTTGGGAATGAGCAGTTCTTC. Amino acid sequence: CASSLGLAGGPSFGNEQFF. The full variable domain, rest sourced from reference TRBV28 and TRBJ2-1, is DVKVTQSSRYLVKRTGEKVFLECVQDMDHENMFWYRQDPGLGLRLIYFSYDVKMKEKGDIPEGYSVSREKKERFSLILESASTNQTSMYLCASSLGLAGGPSFGNEQFFGPGTRLTVL.

The chain has TRBV5-4 and TRBJ2-5; TRBD1 matches 7 bases. The CDR3 loop spans 14 amino acids. V lost 2 bases, J lost 4 bases, and 5 bases stayed unmatched. Germline V gene data show CDR1 as SGHNT and CDR2 as YYREEE (reference sequence). The CDR3 coding sequence is TGTGCCAGCAGCTTAGGGGGCAGAGCAGAGACCCAGTACTTC. Protein sequence: CASSLGGRAETQYF.

This clone was seen more than once but under ten times. This chain uses TRBV18 with TRBJ2-7, with D maybe TRBD2 (6 bases). The CDR3 runs 14 residues. Germline CDR1 reads KGHSH; CDR2 reads LQKENI. Trimming removed 4 bases at V and 2 bases at J, with 12 bases between. CDR3 in amino acids: CASSHRDFAYEQYF. CDR3 DNA: TGTGCCAGCTCACACCGGGACTTTGCCTACGAGCAGTACTTC.

This clone is deemed medium-sized. The CDR3 region is CASSLRDRDHSGYGYTF. The CDR3 region has the DNA TGCGCCAGCAGCCTCCGGGACAGGGATCATTCTGGCTATGGCTACACCTTC. The chain has TRBV5-1 and TRBJ1-2; 9 bases are shared with TRBD1. Germline V CDR1 and CDR2: SGHRS, YFSETQ. V gave up 4 bases and J gave up 4 bases; unmatched junction bases: 14. The CDR3 sequence is 17 residues long.

The chain combines TRBV28 with TRBJ2-1; 7 bases are a match to TRBD1. Trimming removed 6 bases from V and 8 bases from J; junction bases left unmatched: 4. Germline loops: CDR1 MDHEN, CDR2 SYDVKM. The CDR3 has 12 residues. The CDR3 sequence is CASRTGAYEQFF. CDR3 bases: TGTGCCAGCAGAACAGGGGCCTATGAGCAGTTCTTC.

The count of this clone is one. This chain joins TRBV7-2 and TRBJ2-7; D unresolved. Trimming left V 5 bases short and J 0 bases short, with 5 bases between. The germline V gene has CDR1 SGHTA and CDR2 FQGNSA. The CDR3 runs to 12 residues. The CDR3 is CASSPHSYEQYF. Written as DNA, the CDR3 is TGTGCCAGCAGCCCACACTCCTACGAGCAGTACTTC.

The J gene is TRBJ2-6, the V gene TRBV4-2; D is perhaps TRBD1 (5 bases). Germline V gene data show CDR1 as LGHNA and CDR2 as YNFKEQ. V was clipped by 0 bases and J by 14 bases, with 20 bases between them. This CDR3 has 16 amino acids. Here the CDR3 DNA reads TGTGCCAGCAGCCAAGATCGGGCTCTGGGGCCAACTATCCTGACTTTC. Translated, it gives CASSQDRALGPTILTF.